Described below is a single TCR beta chain sequence and its context. Its antigen is not known. Depth targeted 1 in 200,000 to 1 in 1 million T cells, averaging 10x coverage per clonotype. Only in-frame clones appear in the TCRdb table, and some are missing; sequencing was by immunoSEQ multiplex PCR. Counted here are about 130,000 clones, around three quarters occurring once; the ten biggest clones make up 9.5% to 15%. CDR3 length: 14 amino acids. V lost 4 bases, J lost 3 bases, and 13 bases lay in between. The V gene's germline CDR1 is WSHSY and CDR2 SAAADI. This record comes from a study of cytotoxic CD8 clonotypes in ibrutinib-treated CLL. Study-level points and caveats: Researchers report that baseline clonality outpaced age-matched healthy donors and tracked circulating CD8+ T-cell counts. A rise in clonality was seen at ibrutinib response, and a fall back toward baseline was seen at progression.

TCR beta library input comprised about 1.8 micrograms of genomic DNA from cryopreserved PBMCs. The sample was PBMCs, taken after 12 months of ibrutinib treatment. The rearrangement links TRBV10-2 to TRBJ2-7; D possibly corresponds to TRBD1 (5 bases). The TCR originated in a human donor with chronic lymphocytic leukemia. Here the CDR3 reads CASSVWQGSYEQYF. The DNA of the CDR3 is TGCGCCAGCAGTGTCTGGCAGGGTAGCTACGAGCAGTACTTC.